This TCR beta chain is drawn from a study of human T cells and chemical hapten exposure. Study summary: Mostly female patients had alopecia areata, totalis or universalis.

On this clonotype: Its specificity is not known. Since a much larger clone is just one base distant, this may be a read error.

TCRdb fed the RACE reads into MiXCR, producing one record per CDR3 protein. The sample lists 370,000 or so distinct CDR3 sequences, about 4.8% occurring once. Time point here: patch test 1, 2 weeks after DPC sensitization. Treatment of the sample: therapeutic diphenylcyclopropenone sensitization with weekly scalp DPC. Broader study findings: Expanded TCR counts at PT1 went up together with patch test score, a positive correlation.

Here the sequenced sample was whole blood, taken in connection with sensitization to the hapten diphenylcyclopropenone (DPC). This clonotype originated in a woman between 50 and 59 years old with alopecia areata. Some clones in this sample may be carry-over from other donors' samples.

This chain's CDR3 is CATTLFRGGNAPLHF. The CDR3 DNA sequence: TGTGCCACCACCTTATTCAGGGGGGGTAACGCACCCCTCCACTTT. The chain recombines TRBV28 with TRBJ1-6; 7 bases line up with TRBD1. This CDR3 region has 15 residues. V lost 10 bases to trimming and J lost 11 bases; unmatched junction nucleotides: 17. Germline values: CDR1 MDHEN, CDR2 SYDVKM.